This T cell receptor (beta chain) was observed in a study of blood T cell repertoires in COVID-19. Method: immunoSEQ multiplex PCR; TCRdb's copy keeps in-frame clones and lacks some. The sample holds about 140,000 clones, roughly 84% seen once. V lost 4 bases and J lost 3, with 17 bases in between. Per germline, CDR1 MNHNS and CDR2 SASEGT. The CDR3 is 16 residues long. The rearrangement joins TRBV6-1 to TRBJ2-3, with a weak D call TRBD1 (7 bases). This sequence originates from a woman in her sixties with acute or convalescent COVID-19. The sequenced sample was peripheral blood. The CDR3 spells CASSVLVRDSTDTQYF. The CDR3 DNA reads TGTGCCAGCAGTGTGCTTGTGCGGGACAGTACAGATACGCAGTATTTT.